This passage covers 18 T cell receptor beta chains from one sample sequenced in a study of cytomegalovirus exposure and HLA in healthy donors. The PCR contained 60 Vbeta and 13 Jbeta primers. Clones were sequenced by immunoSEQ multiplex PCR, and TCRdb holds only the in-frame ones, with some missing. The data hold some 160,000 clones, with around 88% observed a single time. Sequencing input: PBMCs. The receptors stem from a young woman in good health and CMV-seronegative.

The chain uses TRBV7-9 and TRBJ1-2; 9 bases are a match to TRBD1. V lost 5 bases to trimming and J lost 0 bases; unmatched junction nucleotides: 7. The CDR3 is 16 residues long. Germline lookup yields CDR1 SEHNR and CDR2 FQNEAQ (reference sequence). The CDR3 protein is CASSLAGTGPNYGYTF. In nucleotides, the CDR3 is TGTGCCAGCAGCCTTGCAGGGACAGGGCCTAACTATGGCTACACCTTC.

The CDR3 region is CASSISPGSGSEQYF. In nucleotides, the CDR3 is TGTGCCAGTAGTATCAGTCCGGGATCTGGCTCCGAGCAGTACTTC. The V and J genes are TRBV19 and TRBJ2-7, with D possibly matching TRBD2 (5 bases). V was cut by 3 bases and J by 6 bases, with 18 bases left in between. This CDR3 region has 15 residues. Germline V lookup: CDR1 LNHDA, CDR2 SQIVND (reference sequence).

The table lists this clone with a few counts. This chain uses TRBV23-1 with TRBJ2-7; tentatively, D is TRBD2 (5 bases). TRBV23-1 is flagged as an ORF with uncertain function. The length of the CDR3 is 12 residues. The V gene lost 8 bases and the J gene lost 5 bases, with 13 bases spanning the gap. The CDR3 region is CASRWTGNEQYF. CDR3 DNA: TGCGCCAGCCGTTGGACCGGGAACGAGCAGTACTTC.

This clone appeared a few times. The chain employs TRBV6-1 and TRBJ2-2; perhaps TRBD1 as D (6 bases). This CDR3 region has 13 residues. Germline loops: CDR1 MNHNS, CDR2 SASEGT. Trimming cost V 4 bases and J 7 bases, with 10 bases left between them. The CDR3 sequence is CASSARDIGELFF. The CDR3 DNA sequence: TGTGCCAGCAGTGCCCGGGACATCGGGGAGCTGTTTTTT.

The CDR3 region has the DNA TGTGCCAGCAGCTCCCTCAGGGGGACCTACAATGAGCAGTTCTTC. The encoded protein is CASSSLRGTYNEQFF. The chain joins TRBV11-2 to TRBJ2-1; 7 bases map to TRBD1. V dropped 4 bases and J dropped 2; count of bases not matched to a gene: 5. The CDR3 runs to 15 residues. Germline CDR1 SGHAT, CDR2 FQNNGV. Supplemented by reference TRBV11-2 and TRBJ2-1, the full variable domain reads EAGVAQSPRYKIIEKRQSVAFWCNPISGHATLYWYQQILGQGPKLLIQFQNNGVVDDSQLPKDRFSAERLKGVDSTLKIQPAKLEDSAVYLCASSSLRGTYNEQFFGPGTRLTVL.

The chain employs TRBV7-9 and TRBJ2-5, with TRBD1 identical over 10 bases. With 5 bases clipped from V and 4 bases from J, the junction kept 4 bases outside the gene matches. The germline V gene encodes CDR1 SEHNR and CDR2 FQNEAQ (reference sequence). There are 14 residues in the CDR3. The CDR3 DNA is TGTGCCAGCAGCGGACAGGGGGAGGGAGAGACCCAGTACTTC. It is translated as CASSGQGEGETQYF. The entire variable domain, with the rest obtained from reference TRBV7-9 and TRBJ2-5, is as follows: DTGVSQNPRHKITKRGQNVTFRCDPISEHNRLYWYRQTLGQGPEFLTYFQNEAQLEKSRLLSDRFSAERPKGSFSTLEIQRTEQGDSAMYLCASSGQGEGETQYFGPGTRLLVL.

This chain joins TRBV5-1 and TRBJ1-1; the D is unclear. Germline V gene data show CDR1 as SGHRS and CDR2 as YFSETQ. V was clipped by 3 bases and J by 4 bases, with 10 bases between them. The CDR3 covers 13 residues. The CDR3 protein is CASSSSGSTEAFF. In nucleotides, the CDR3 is TGCGCCAGCAGCTCAAGCGGGAGCACTGAAGCTTTCTTT.

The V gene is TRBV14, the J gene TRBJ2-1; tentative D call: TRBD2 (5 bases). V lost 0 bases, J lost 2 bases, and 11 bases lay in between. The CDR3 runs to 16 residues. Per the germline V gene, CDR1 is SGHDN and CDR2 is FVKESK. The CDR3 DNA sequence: TGTGCCAGCAGCCAAGAAACGGGGTCGACCTACAATGAGCAGTTCTTC. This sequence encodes CASSQETGSTYNEQFF.

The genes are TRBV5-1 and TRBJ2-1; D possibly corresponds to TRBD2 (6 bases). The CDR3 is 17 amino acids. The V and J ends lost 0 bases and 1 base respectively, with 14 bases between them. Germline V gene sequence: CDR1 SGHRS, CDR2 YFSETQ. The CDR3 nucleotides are TGCGCCAGCAGCTTGGTGGGGCTAGCGTCATCCTACAATGAGCAGTTCTTC. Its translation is CASSLVGLASSYNEQFF. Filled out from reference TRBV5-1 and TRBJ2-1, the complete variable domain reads KAGVTQTPRYLIKTRGQQVTLSCSPISGHRSVSWYQQTPGQGLQFLFEYFSETQRNKGNFPGRFSGRQFSNSRSEMNVSTLELGDSALYLCASSLVGLASSYNEQFFGPGTRLTVL.

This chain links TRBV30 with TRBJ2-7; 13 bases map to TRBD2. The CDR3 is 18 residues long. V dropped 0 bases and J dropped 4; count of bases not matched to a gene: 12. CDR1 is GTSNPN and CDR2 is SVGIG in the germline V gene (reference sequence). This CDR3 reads CAWSVFRGTSGARYEQYF. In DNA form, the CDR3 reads TGTGCCTGGAGTGTATTTCGTGGGACTAGCGGGGCCCGATACGAGCAGTACTTC.

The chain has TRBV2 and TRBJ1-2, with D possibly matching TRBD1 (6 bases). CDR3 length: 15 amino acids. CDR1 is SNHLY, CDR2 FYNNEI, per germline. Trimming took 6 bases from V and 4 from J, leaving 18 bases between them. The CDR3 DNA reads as TGTGCCAGCAGGTCGACAACAGGGTCCGTCTATGGCTACACCTTC. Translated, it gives CASRSTTGSVYGYTF.

CDR3 region: CASSLALGTSGTTQYF. The DNA for the CDR3 is TGTGCCAGCAGCTTGGCCCTTGGGACTAGCGGTACGACGCAGTACTTC. V and J are TRBV5-4 and TRBJ2-7, with 11 bases identical to TRBD2. The CDR3 is made up of 16 amino acids. The V and J ends lost 0 bases and 9 bases, in that order; junction bases with no gene match: 11. The germline V gene encodes CDR1 SGHNT and CDR2 YYREEE (reference sequence).

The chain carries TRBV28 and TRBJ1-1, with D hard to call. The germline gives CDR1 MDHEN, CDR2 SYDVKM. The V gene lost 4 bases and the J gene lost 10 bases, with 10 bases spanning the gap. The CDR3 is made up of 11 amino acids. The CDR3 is CASSSSERAFF. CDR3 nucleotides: TGTGCCAGCAGTTCAAGCGAAAGAGCTTTCTTT.

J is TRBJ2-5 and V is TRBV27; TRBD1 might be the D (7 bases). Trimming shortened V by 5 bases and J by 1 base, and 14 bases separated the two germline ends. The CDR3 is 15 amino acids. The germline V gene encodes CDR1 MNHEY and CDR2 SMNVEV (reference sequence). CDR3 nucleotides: TGTGCCAGCAGTCCGGGGGACAGCTTCCAAGAGACCCAGTACTTC. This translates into CASSPGDSFQETQYF.

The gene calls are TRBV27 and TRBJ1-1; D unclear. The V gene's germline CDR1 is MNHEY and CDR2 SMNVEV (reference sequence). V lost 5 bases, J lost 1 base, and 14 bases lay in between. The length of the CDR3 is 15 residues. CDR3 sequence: CASSPRLGENTEAFF. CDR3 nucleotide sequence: TGTGCCAGCAGTCCCCGTTTGGGCGAGAACACTGAAGCTTTCTTT.

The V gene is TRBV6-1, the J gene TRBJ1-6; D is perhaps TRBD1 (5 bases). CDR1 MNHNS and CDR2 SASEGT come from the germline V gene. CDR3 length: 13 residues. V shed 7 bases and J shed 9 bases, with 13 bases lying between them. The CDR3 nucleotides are TGTGCCAGCACGGAGGGACCTACTTCACCCCTCCACTTT. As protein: CASTEGPTSPLHF.

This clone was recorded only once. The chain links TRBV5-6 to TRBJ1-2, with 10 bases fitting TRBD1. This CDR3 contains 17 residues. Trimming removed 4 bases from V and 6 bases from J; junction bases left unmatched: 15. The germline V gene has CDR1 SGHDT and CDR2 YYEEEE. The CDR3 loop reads CASSKRVDRGRRHGYTF. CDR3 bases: TGTGCCAGCAGCAAGAGGGTAGACAGGGGGCGGCGGCATGGCTACACCTTC.

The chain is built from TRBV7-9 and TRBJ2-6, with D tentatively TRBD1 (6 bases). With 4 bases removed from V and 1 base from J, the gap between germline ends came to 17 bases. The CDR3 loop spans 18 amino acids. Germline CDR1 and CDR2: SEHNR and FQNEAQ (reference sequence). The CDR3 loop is CASSSGVGLRSGANVLTF. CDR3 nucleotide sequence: TGTGCCAGCAGCTCAGGGGTCGGGCTTAGATCTGGGGCCAACGTCCTGACTTTC.